These 28 T cell receptor beta chains originate from one sample sequenced in a study of blood T cell repertoires in COVID-19. Using immunoSEQ multiplex PCR, the repertoire was profiled, and TCRdb retains in-frame clones only, with some absent. This table holds approximately 70,000 clones, approximately 80% found once. The sample consisted of peripheral blood. The receptor set was obtained from a woman in her 70s with acute or convalescent COVID-19.

The chain recombines TRBV29-1 with TRBJ1-2, with 7 nucleotides matching TRBD1. J gave up 4 bases and V 6 bases, and 5 bases lay outside the gene matches. Germline V gene data show CDR1 as SQVTM and CDR2 as ANQGSEA. The CDR3 contains 12 residues. The CDR3 region is CSVTGSGYGYTF. The CDR3 DNA reads as TGCAGCGTGACAGGGTCTGGCTATGGCTACACCTTC.

This chain links TRBV7-8 with TRBJ2-7; the match to TRBD1 covers 10 bases. The CDR3 spans 15 residues. After removal of 5 bases from V and 1 base from J, the junction contained 5 bases not matched to a gene. In germline, CDR1 is SGHVS, CDR2 FQNEAQ. CDR3 coding DNA: TGTGCCAGCAGCGATCAGGACAGGGGGTCCTACGAGCAGTACTTC. Translated: CASSDQDRGSYEQYF.

The chain has TRBV7-2 and TRBJ1-6, with TRBD1 matching 8 bases. With V trimmed by 4 bases and J by 8 bases, 7 bases remained unmatched. The CDR3 length is 15 residues. The germline V gene encodes CDR1 SGHTA and CDR2 FQGNSA. Here the CDR3 reads CASSSRQGSDSPLHF. For the CDR3, the DNA is TGTGCCAGCAGCTCCCGACAGGGGAGTGATTCACCCCTCCACTTT.

V and J are TRBV27 and TRBJ1-5; maybe TRBD1 (5 bases). The germline CDR1 and CDR2 sequences are MNHEY and SMNVEV (reference sequence). Deletions cut 5 bases from V and 7 bases from J, with 15 bases between. There are 14 residues in the CDR3. The CDR3 here is CASSMVQGRQPQHF. CDR3 bases: TGTGCCAGCAGTATGGTCCAGGGCCGGCAGCCCCAGCATTTT.

The rearrangement links TRBV29-1 to TRBJ1-3; D perhaps matches TRBD1 (6 bases). The CDR3 spans 15 residues. V lost 0 bases and J lost 2, with 11 bases in between. CDR1 and CDR2 from the germline V gene are SQVTM and ANQGSEA. The CDR3 DNA reads as TGCAGCGTTGAAGAATTACAGGGTCCTGGAAACACCATATATTTT. This codes for CSVEELQGPGNTIYF.

CDR3: CASSLIRTGELFF. For the CDR3, the DNA is TGTGCCAGCAGCTTAATCAGAACCGGGGAGCTGTTTTTT. The genes are TRBV7-2 and TRBJ2-2; D is ambiguous. The CDR3 is 13 amino acids. Trimming removed 2 bases at V and 5 bases at J, with 6 bases between. Germline V lookup: CDR1 SGHTA, CDR2 FQGNSA.

The table lists this clone with a count of one. This chain uses TRBV16 with TRBJ2-5, with 11 positions matching TRBD1. The junction had 3 bases not matched to a gene; V was cut back by 4 bases and J by 2 bases. This CDR3 has 15 amino acids. CDR1 and CDR2 from the germline V gene are KGHSY and FQNENV. This CDR3 reads CASSPRDRGQETQYF. The DNA for the CDR3 is TGTGCCAGCAGCCCCCGGGACAGGGGGCAAGAGACCCAGTACTTC.

This clone has only a few counts. In nucleotides, the CDR3 is TGTGCCAGCAGACAGACAGGTACCCTTGGCTACACCTTC. Amino acids: CASRQTGTLGYTF. The V gene is TRBV6-5, the J gene TRBJ1-2; tentative D call: TRBD1 (6 bases). Trimming pared 6 bases from V and 7 bases from J, leaving 15 bases between. Per the germline V gene, CDR1 is MNHEY and CDR2 is SVGAGI. The CDR3 loop spans 13 amino acids.

The chain combines TRBV5-1 with TRBJ2-3, with D tentatively TRBD1 (5 bases). V lost 4 bases, J lost 0 bases, and 6 bases lay in between. The CDR3 is 13 residues long. Germline values: CDR1 SGHRS, CDR2 YFSETQ. For the CDR3, the DNA is TGCGCCAGCAGCCAGGGCAGCACAGATACGCAGTATTTT. Protein sequence: CASSQGSTDTQYF.

CDR3 region: CASSPTEAGAVETQYF. Written as DNA, the CDR3 is TGTGCCAGTAGTCCGACCGAAGCGGGGGCTGTAGAGACCCAGTACTTC. The V call is TRBV19, the J call TRBJ2-5, with 8 bases aligning to TRBD2. CDR1 LNHDA and CDR2 SQIVND come from the germline V gene (reference sequence). With 5 bases clipped from V and 4 bases from J, the junction kept 12 bases outside the gene matches. This CDR3 has 16 residues.

This clone has only one observation. The chain carries TRBV11-1 and TRBJ2-3, with a possible D match to TRBD1 (5 bases). This CDR3 has 13 amino acids. V dropped 0 bases and J dropped 4 bases, with 5 bases sitting between them. Germline V gene sequence: CDR1 SGHAT, CDR2 FQDESV (reference sequence). CDR3 bases: TGTGCCAGCAGCTTAGCCAGGGCAGATACGCAGTATTTT. It yields the protein CASSLARADTQYF.

The chain has TRBV5-6 and TRBJ2-7, with TRBD2 identical over 8 bases. V lost 4 bases to trimming and J lost 4 bases; unmatched junction nucleotides: 10. This CDR3 has 15 amino acids. Germline values: CDR1 SGHDT, CDR2 YYEEEE. The CDR3, as DNA: TGTGCCAGCAGCCTTGGTAAGCGGGAGAGGTACGAGCAGTACTTC. Its translation: CASSLGKRERYEQYF. Combining the CDR3 with reference TRBV5-6 and TRBJ2-7 gives the whole variable domain DAGVTQSPTHLIKTRGQQVTLRCSPKSGHDTVSWYQQALGQGPQFIFQYYEEEERQRGNFPDRFSGHQFPNYSSELNVNALLLGDSALYLCASSLGKRERYEQYFGPGTRLTVT.

The V call is TRBV28, the J call TRBJ1-6; 7 bases are shared with TRBD1. This CDR3 contains 12 residues. V shed 6 bases and J 10 bases; nucleotides not matched to a gene: 3. Germline loops: CDR1 MDHEN, CDR2 SYDVKM. In nucleotides, the CDR3 is TGTGCCAGCAGCCAGGGGGGATCACCCCTCCACTTT. Its translation is CASSQGGSPLHF. The whole variable domain, remainder taken from reference TRBV28 and TRBJ1-6, is DVKVTQSSRYLVKRTGEKVFLECVQDMDHENMFWYRQDPGLGLRLIYFSYDVKMKEKGDIPEGYSVSREKKERFSLILESASTNQTSMYLCASSQGGSPLHFGNGTRLTVT.

The CDR3 protein is CASSTLQGATFF. In nucleotides, the CDR3 is TGTGCCAGTAGTACATTACAGGGGGCGACTTTCTTT. The V gene is TRBV19, the J gene TRBJ1-1; 9 bases align to TRBD1. The CDR3 covers 12 residues. V dropped 4 bases and J dropped 12; count of bases not matched to a gene: 6. CDR1 LNHDA and CDR2 SQIVND come from the germline V gene (reference sequence). Combining the CDR3 with reference TRBV19 and TRBJ1-1 gives the whole variable domain DGGITQSPKYLFRKEGQNVTLSCEQNLNHDAMYWYRQDPGQGLRLIYYSQIVNDFQKGDIAEGYSVSREKKESFPLTVTSAQKNPTAFYLCASSTLQGATFFGQGTRLTVV.

This clone showed up just once. The CDR3 region is CASSPLRDRSTDTQYF. In DNA form, the CDR3 reads TGTGCCAGCTCACCATTAAGGGACAGGAGTACAGATACGCAGTATTTT. The chain combines TRBV18 with TRBJ2-3, with 8 nucleotides matching TRBD1. Germline CDR1 and CDR2: KGHSH and LQKENI. The CDR3 totals 16 residues. After removal of 2 bases from V and 3 bases from J, the junction contained 7 bases not matched to a gene.

The chain carries TRBV27 and TRBJ2-3, with D tentatively TRBD1 (5 bases). The ends were cut back, 6 bases at V and 1 base at J, with 14 bases in the middle. CDR3 size: 15 residues. The germline V gene encodes CDR1 MNHEY and CDR2 SMNVEV (reference sequence). The chain's CDR3 is CASRPQGHGTDTQYF. The DNA of the CDR3 is TGTGCCAGCAGACCTCAGGGTCACGGCACAGATACGCAGTATTTT.

This chain links TRBV27 with TRBJ2-7; D call uncertain. The germline V gene encodes CDR1 MNHEY and CDR2 SMNVEV (reference sequence). The CDR3 length is 14 residues. V lost 6 bases, J lost 2 bases, and 14 bases lay in between. CDR3 nucleotides: TGTGCCAGCAGCCAACTCGATCAAACCTACGAGCAGTACTTC. Translating it yields CASSQLDQTYEQYF.

This chain uses TRBV28 with TRBJ2-7; 9 nucleotides agree with TRBD2. Germline lookup yields CDR1 MDHEN and CDR2 SYDVKM. CDR3 length: 13 amino acids. V dropped 6 bases and J dropped 6; count of bases not matched to a gene: 6. The CDR3 nucleotides are TGTGCCAGCAGACTAGCGGGTTTCGGCGAGCAGTACTTC. It translates to CASRLAGFGEQYF.

J is TRBJ2-1 and V is TRBV5-1; TRBD2 aligns across 11 bases. V shed 2 bases, J shed 6 bases, and the junction held 4 bases outside the gene matches. This CDR3 contains 15 residues. Germline assignment: CDR1 SGHRS and CDR2 YFSETQ. CDR3: CASSLLAGEVNEQFF. CDR3 bases: TGCGCCAGCAGCTTACTAGCGGGAGAGGTCAATGAGCAGTTCTTC. The full variable domain, its missing parts supplied by reference TRBV5-1 and TRBJ2-1, is KAGVTQTPRYLIKTRGQQVTLSCSPISGHRSVSWYQQTPGQGLQFLFEYFSETQRNKGNFPGRFSGRQFSNSRSEMNVSTLELGDSALYLCASSLLAGEVNEQFFGPGTRLTVL.

The rearrangement links TRBV6-1 to TRBJ1-6; 9 positions agree with TRBD1. The CDR3 length is 16 residues. Germline V gene data show CDR1 as MNHNS and CDR2 as SASEGT. Trimming at V came to 4 bases and at J to 7 bases, leaving 8 bases not matched to a gene. The CDR3 DNA reads as TGTGCCAGCAGTGGGACGACAGGGGGTCAGAATTCACCCCTCCACTTT. This gives the protein CASSGTTGGQNSPLHF.

The V gene is TRBV5-4, the J gene TRBJ2-2, with D possibly TRBD2 on 5 matching bases. V was pared by 0 bases and J by 7 bases, with 13 bases between. CDR1 and CDR2 from the germline V gene are SGHNT and YYREEE (reference sequence). The CDR3 consists of 15 residues. As DNA, the CDR3 is TGTGCCAGCAGCTTGGGCTGGAAAGGGAGCGGGGAGCTGTTTTTT. Translation gives CASSLGWKGSGELFF. Full variable domain (remainder filled in from reference TRBV5-4 and TRBJ2-2): ETGVTQSPTHLIKTRGQQVTLRCSSQSGHNTVSWYQQALGQGPQFIFQYYREEENGRGNFPPRFSGLQFPNYSSELNVNALELDDSALYLCASSLGWKGSGELFFGEGSRLTVL.

This rearrangement joins TRBV7-2 to TRBJ2-5, with TRBD2 matching over 14 bases. V lost 4 bases, J lost 7 bases, and 11 bases stayed unmatched. The CDR3 has 17 residues. From germline, CDR1 is SGHTA and CDR2 FQGNSA. CDR3 protein: CASSSRTSGGSRTTQYF. In DNA, the CDR3 is TGTGCCAGCAGCTCGCGGACTAGCGGGGGGAGTAGGACGACCCAGTACTTC.

The gene calls are TRBV4-3 and TRBJ2-2, with 12 bases aligning to TRBD2. The CDR3 is made up of 17 amino acids. The germline V gene has CDR1 LGHNA and CDR2 YSLEER. V trimming: 1 base; J trimming: 5 bases; junction bases outside the gene matches: 5. In DNA, the CDR3 is TGCGCCAGCAGCCAAGGACTAGCGGGGGATCGTACCGGGGAGCTGTTTTTT. It yields the protein CASSQGLAGDRTGELFF.

This rearrangement joins TRBV11-2 to TRBJ2-2, with TRBD1 matching over 7 bases. The CDR3 runs 14 residues. The V gene end was trimmed by 3 bases and the J gene end by 7 bases; junction bases not matched to a gene: 5. Per the germline V gene, CDR1 is SGHAT and CDR2 is FQNNGV. CDR3 loop: CASSFSGGSGELFF. For the CDR3, the DNA is TGTGCCAGCAGCTTCTCAGGGGGTAGCGGGGAGCTGTTTTTT.

This clone has only one observation. V is TRBV27 and J is TRBJ2-1; TRBD1 aligns across 8 bases. V lost 5 bases to trimming and J lost 2 bases; unmatched junction nucleotides: 5. Germline V lookup: CDR1 MNHEY, CDR2 SMNVEV (reference sequence). The CDR3 is 15 residues long. DNA for the CDR3: TGTGCCAGCAGTCCGGACAGGGACCCCTACAATGAGCAGTTCTTC. Translating gives CASSPDRDPYNEQFF.

The rearrangement links TRBV11-2 to TRBJ1-1, with 9 bases fitting TRBD1. The CDR3 runs 13 residues. Germline V gene data show CDR1 as SGHAT and CDR2 as FQNNGV. V shed 5 bases, J shed 7 bases, and the junction held 5 bases outside the gene matches. The CDR3: CASSLPGQGEAFF. In nucleotides, the CDR3 is TGTGCCAGCAGCCTACCGGGACAGGGTGAAGCTTTCTTT.

Written as DNA, the CDR3 is TGTGCCAGCAGTTCCCCGGGACTACTCTACGAGCAGTACTTC. Protein: CASSSPGLLYEQYF. This rearrangement joins TRBV28 to TRBJ2-7; 7 bases agree with TRBD2. CDR1 and CDR2 (germline): MDHEN, SYDVKM. The CDR3 has 14 residues. After removal of 4 bases from V and 3 bases from J, the junction contained 6 bases not matched to a gene.

The chain is built from TRBV10-3 and TRBJ2-7; D is perhaps TRBD2 (6 bases). V gave up 3 bases and J gave up 8 bases, with 17 bases separating them. The CDR3 covers 14 residues. CDR1 and CDR2 from the germline V gene are ENHRY and SYGVKD. CDR3 sequence: CAISDPPGGVQQYF. CDR3 coding DNA: TGTGCCATCAGTGATCCCCCCGGCGGGGTTCAGCAGTACTTC.